This TCR beta chain was profiled in a study of T cells in Graves' hyperthyroidism and ophthalmopathy. Template material for amplifying TCR beta CDR3 regions consisted of RNA transcripts. The HTBI primer set was used in a first-round RT-PCR of the TCR CDR3. Each CDR3 protein gets one entry after TCRdb re-called the multiplex PCR reads with MiXCR. The profile shows 490,000 or so distinct CDR3 sequences, over 45% of them singletons. The CDR3 runs 16 residues. V dropped 1 base and J dropped 1; count of bases not matched to a gene: 3. Germline-derived CDR1 and CDR2 are SGHDN and FVKESK. In its sample, this clonotype was seen many times.

This chain links TRBV14 with TRBJ2-5; TRBD2 agrees at 10 bases. The TCR originated in an adult woman with Graves' disease, either hyperthyroidism or ophthalmopathy (not recorded which). The sequencing input was peripheral blood or thyroid tissue (not recorded which). CDR3 in amino acids: CASSQGSSGSQETQYF. The CDR3 DNA sequence: TGTGCCAGCAGCCAAGGGTCTAGCGGGAGCCAAGAGACCCAGTACTTC.